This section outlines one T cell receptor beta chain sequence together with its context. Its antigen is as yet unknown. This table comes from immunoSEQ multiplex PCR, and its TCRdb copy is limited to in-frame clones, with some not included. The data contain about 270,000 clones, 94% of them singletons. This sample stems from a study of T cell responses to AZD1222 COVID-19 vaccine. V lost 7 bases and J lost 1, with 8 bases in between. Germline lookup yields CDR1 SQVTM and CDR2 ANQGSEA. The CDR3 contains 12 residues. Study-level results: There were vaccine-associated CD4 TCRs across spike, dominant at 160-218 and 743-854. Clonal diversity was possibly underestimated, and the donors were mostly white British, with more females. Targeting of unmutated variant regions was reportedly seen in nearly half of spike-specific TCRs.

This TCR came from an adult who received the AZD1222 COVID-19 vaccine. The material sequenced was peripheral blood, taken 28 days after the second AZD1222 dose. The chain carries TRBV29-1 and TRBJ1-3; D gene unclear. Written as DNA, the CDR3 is TGCAGCGCTCGGGATTCTGGAAACACCATATATTTT. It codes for CSARDSGNTIYF. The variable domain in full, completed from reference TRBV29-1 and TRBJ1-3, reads SAVISQKPSRDICQRGTSLTIQCQVDSQVTMMFWYRQQPGQSLTLIATANQGSEATYESGFVIDKFPISRPNLTFSTLTVSNMSPEDSSIYLCSARDSGNTIYFGEGSWLTVV.